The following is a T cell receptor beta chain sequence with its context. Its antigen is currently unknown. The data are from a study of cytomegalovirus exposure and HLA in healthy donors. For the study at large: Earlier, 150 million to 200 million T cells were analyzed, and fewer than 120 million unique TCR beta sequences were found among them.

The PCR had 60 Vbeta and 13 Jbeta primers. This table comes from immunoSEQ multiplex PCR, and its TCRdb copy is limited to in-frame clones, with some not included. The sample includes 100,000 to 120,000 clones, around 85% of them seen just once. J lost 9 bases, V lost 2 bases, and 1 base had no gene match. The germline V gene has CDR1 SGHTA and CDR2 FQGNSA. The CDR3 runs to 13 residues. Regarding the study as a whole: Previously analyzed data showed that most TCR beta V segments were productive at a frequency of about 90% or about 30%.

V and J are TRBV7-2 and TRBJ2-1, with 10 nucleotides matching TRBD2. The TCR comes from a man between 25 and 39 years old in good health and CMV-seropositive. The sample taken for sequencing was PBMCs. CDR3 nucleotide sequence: TGTGCCAGCAGCTTACTAGCGGGGGTTGAGCAGTTCTTC. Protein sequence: CASSLLAGVEQFF.